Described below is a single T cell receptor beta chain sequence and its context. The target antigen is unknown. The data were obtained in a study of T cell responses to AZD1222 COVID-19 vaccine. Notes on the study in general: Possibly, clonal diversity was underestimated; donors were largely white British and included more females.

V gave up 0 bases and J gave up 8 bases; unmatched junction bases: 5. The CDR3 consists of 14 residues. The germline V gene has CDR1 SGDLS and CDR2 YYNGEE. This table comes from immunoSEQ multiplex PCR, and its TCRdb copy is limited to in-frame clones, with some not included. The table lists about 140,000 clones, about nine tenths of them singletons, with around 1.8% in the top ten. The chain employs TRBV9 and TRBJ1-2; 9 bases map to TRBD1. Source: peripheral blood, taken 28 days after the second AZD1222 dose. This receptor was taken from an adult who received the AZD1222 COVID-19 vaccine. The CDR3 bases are TGTGCCAGCAGCGTAGAGGACAGGGGTTGGGGCTACACCTTC. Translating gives CASSVEDRGWGYTF.